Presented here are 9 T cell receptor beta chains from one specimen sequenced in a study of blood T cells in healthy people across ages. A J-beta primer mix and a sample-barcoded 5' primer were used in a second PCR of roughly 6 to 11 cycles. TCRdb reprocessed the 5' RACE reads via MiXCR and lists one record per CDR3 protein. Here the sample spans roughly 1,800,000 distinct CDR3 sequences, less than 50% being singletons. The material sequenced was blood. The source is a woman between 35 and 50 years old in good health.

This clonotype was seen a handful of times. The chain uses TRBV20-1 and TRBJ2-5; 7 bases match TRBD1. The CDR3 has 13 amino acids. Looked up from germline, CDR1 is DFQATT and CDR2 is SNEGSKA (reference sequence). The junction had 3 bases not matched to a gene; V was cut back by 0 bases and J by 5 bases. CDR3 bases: TGCAGTGCTAGAGAGGGGACAGAGGAGACCCAGTACTTC. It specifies CSAREGTEETQYF.

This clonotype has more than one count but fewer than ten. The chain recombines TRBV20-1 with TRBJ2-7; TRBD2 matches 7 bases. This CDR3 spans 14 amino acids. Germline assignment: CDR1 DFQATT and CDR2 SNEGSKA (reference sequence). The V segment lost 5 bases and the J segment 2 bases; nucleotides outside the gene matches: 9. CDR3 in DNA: TGCAGTGCTCCGATAGCGGGCCTCACCTACGAGCAGTACTTC. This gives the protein CSAPIAGLTYEQYF.

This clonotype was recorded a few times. CDR3 sequence: CASSQVIVGREMGYTF. The DNA for the CDR3 is TGTGCCAGCAGCCAAGTAATTGTGGGCAGGGAGATGGGCTACACCTTC. The chain combines TRBV3-1 with TRBJ1-2; weak D call: TRBD1 (5 bases). This CDR3 is 16 amino acids long. V lost 1 base, J lost 8 bases, and 20 bases lay in between. The germline CDR1 and CDR2 sequences are LGHDT and YNNKEL (reference sequence).

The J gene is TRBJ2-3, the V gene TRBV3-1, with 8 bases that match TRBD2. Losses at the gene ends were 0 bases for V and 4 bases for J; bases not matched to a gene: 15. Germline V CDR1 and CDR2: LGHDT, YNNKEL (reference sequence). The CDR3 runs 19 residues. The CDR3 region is CASSQEPTRPAGESDTQYF. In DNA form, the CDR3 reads TGTGCCAGCAGCCAAGAACCTACAAGACCAGCGGGGGAGTCAGATACGCAGTATTTT.

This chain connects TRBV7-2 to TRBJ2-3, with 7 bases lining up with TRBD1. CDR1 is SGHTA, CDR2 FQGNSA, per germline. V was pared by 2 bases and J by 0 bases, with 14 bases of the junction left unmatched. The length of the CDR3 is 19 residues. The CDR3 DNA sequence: TGTGCCAGCAGCTTAAGGACAGGCGCTAGCCTCCATAGCACAGATACGCAGTATTTT. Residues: CASSLRTGASLHSTDTQYF.

CDR3 residues: CASSYSPVEEQYF. DNA of the CDR3: TGTGCCAGCAGTTACTCCCCCGTGGAGGAGCAGTACTTC. The chain is built from TRBV6-6 and TRBJ2-7; D remains ambiguous. Germline values: CDR1 MNHNY, CDR2 SVGAGI (reference sequence). This CDR3 is built from 13 residues. The V end lost 0 bases, the J end lost 7 bases, and 10 bases lay between the germline ends.

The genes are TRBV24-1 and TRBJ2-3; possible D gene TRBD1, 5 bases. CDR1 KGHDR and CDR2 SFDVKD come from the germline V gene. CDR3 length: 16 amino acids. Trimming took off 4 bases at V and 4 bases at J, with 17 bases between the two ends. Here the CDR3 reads CATSEPLGPPPDTQYF. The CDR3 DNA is TGTGCCACCAGTGAACCTCTGGGGCCCCCCCCAGATACGCAGTATTTT.

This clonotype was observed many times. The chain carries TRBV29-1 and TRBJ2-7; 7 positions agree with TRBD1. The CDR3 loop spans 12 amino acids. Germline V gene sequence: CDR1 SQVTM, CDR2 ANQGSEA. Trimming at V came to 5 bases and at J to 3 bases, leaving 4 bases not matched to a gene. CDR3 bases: TGCAGCGTTACAGGGGCCCTCTACGAGCAGTACTTC. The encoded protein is CSVTGALYEQYF.

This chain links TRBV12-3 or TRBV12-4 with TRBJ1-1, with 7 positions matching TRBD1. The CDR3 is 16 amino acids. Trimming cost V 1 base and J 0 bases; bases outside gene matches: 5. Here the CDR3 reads CASSLVQGGVNTEAFF. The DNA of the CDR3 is TGTGCCAGCAGTTTAGTTCAGGGGGGGGTGAACACTGAAGCTTTCTTT.